One sample yielded the 25 T cell receptor beta chains listed below, sequenced in a study of blood T cell repertoires in COVID-19. Method: immunoSEQ multiplex PCR; TCRdb's copy keeps in-frame clones and lacks some. This table has some 22,000 clones, roughly 92% appearing once. Specimen: peripheral blood. Receptors were obtained from a woman aged 45-65 years with active COVID-19.

In its sample, this clone was seen a few times. The chain couples TRBV5-1 to TRBJ2-7; D might be TRBD1 (6 bases). The CDR3 length is 15 residues. The germline V gene has CDR1 SGHRS and CDR2 YFSETQ. Trimming took off 2 bases at V and 1 base at J, with 13 bases between the two ends. The CDR3 loop is CASSFRGKLSYEQYV. The CDR3 DNA sequence: TGCGCCAGCAGCTTCAGGGGTAAGCTGTCCTACGAGCAGTACGTC.

V and J are TRBV27 and TRBJ2-1; the match to TRBD2 covers 13 bases. Germline trimming cut 3 bases from V and 0 bases from J; bases unmatched to any gene: 14. This CDR3 comprises 21 residues. Germline V lookup: CDR1 MNHEY, CDR2 SMNVEV (reference sequence). CDR3 loop: CASSLSDPGLAGPSSYNEQFF. In DNA form, the CDR3 reads TGTGCCAGCAGTTTGTCAGATCCGGGACTAGCGGGGCCGAGCTCCTACAATGAGCAGTTCTTC.

A word on this clone: The germline gene is not matched at one end of the junction; a read error may be the cause. V gene TRBV7-7 combines with J gene TRBJ2-2; TRBD2 aligns across 8 bases. There are 16 residues in the CDR3. In germline, CDR1 is SSHAT, CDR2 FNYEAQ (reference sequence). CDR3 protein: CASSSAGTSLTGELFF. The DNA for the CDR3 is TGTGCTAGCAGCTCCGCCGGGACTAGTCTTACCGGGGAGCTGTTTTTT.

The sample holds a few counts of this clone. The chain employs TRBV27 and TRBJ2-5; 7 nucleotides align to TRBD1. The trim removed 4 bases at V and 4 bases at J, leaving 9 bases unmatched. CDR1 is MNHEY and CDR2 is SMNVEV in the germline V gene (reference sequence). The CDR3 loop spans 15 amino acids. The CDR3, as DNA: TGTGCCAGCAGTTACCAAGGGGGCGCAAGAGAGACCCAGTACTTC. It specifies CASSYQGGARETQYF.

The V call is TRBV4-2, the J call TRBJ1-1; D gene unclear. The CDR3 loop spans 15 amino acids. Germline V gene lookup returns CDR1 LGHNA and CDR2 YNFKEQ. Trimming took off 4 bases at V and 3 bases at J, with 15 bases between the two ends. The chain's CDR3 is CASSLQVDTDTEAFF. Here the CDR3 DNA reads TGTGCCAGCAGCCTTCAGGTCGATACAGACACTGAAGCTTTCTTT.

This clone was recorded a few times. The CDR3 coding sequence is TGTGCCAGCTCACCGGTTTCTAGCGGGGAGGCGTACGAGCAGTACTTC. Translating it yields CASSPVSSGEAYEQYF. The V and J genes are TRBV18 and TRBJ2-7, with 9 bases lining up with TRBD2. Unmatched junction bases numbered 10, after V lost 3 bases and J lost 4 bases. Germline V gives CDR1 KGHSH, CDR2 LQKENI. The CDR3 spans 16 residues.

The chain recombines TRBV27 with TRBJ1-1, with TRBD1 identical over 8 bases. Germline CDR1 reads MNHEY; CDR2 reads SMNVEV (reference sequence). This CDR3 contains 15 residues. V was pared by 3 bases and J by 4 bases, with 7 bases of the junction left unmatched. The CDR3 loop is CASSFDRGPGTEAFF. As DNA, the CDR3 is TGTGCCAGCAGTTTCGACAGGGGCCCGGGCACTGAAGCTTTCTTT.

CDR3 nucleotide sequence: TGTGCCAGCAGTGAAGCCGGGTTTGAGCAGTACTTC. It yields the protein CASSEAGFEQYF. This chain links TRBV6-1 with TRBJ2-7; D unresolved. The ends were cut back, 0 bases at V and 7 bases at J, with 7 bases in the middle. Germline CDR1 and CDR2: MNHNS and SASEGT. The length of the CDR3 is 12 residues.

The V call is TRBV7-9, the J call TRBJ1-2; the match to TRBD1 covers 9 bases. Germline V lookup: CDR1 SEHNR, CDR2 FQNEAQ (reference sequence). The CDR3 contains 17 residues. Unmatched junction bases numbered 18, after V lost 5 bases and J lost 8 bases. For the CDR3, the DNA is TGTGCCAGCAGCATTTCGCCCCATCCGGGACAGGGAGGGGGCTACACCTTC. It translates to CASSISPHPGQGGGYTF.

This chain uses TRBV19 with TRBJ1-2; D gene unclear. The CDR3 is made up of 14 amino acids. With 7 bases removed from V and 9 bases from J, the gap between germline ends came to 21 bases. Germline CDR1 is LNHDA and CDR2 is SQIVND (reference sequence). This chain's CDR3 is CASISSRGEASYTF. The CDR3 nucleotides are TGTGCCAGTATATCGTCCCGGGGAGAAGCTAGCTACACCTTC.

The rearrangement joins TRBV5-5 to TRBJ1-1; tentatively, D is TRBD1 (5 bases). CDR3 length: 15 amino acids. Germline loops: CDR1 SGHKS, CDR2 YYEKEE (reference sequence). Trimming took off 3 bases at V and 2 bases at J, with 14 bases between the two ends. The CDR3 is CASSWGGAANTEAFF. CDR3 nucleotide sequence: TGTGCCAGCAGCTGGGGGGGTGCCGCTAACACTGAAGCTTTCTTT.

CDR3 loop: CASSSWGGKTNQPQHF. The CDR3 DNA follows: TGTGCCAGCAGCTCGTGGGGGGGAAAGACTAATCAGCCCCAGCATTTT. The rearrangement links TRBV5-6 to TRBJ1-5, with a weak D call TRBD1 (5 bases). There are 16 residues in the CDR3. In germline, CDR1 is SGHDT, CDR2 YYEEEE. Trimming took 3 bases from V and 4 from J, leaving 17 bases between them.

This chain uses TRBV19 with TRBJ2-7, with D unresolved. Germline values: CDR1 LNHDA, CDR2 SQIVND (reference sequence). There are 13 residues in the CDR3. The germline V and J ends were trimmed by 1 base and 0 bases, with 4 bases remaining between them. CDR3: CASSIVYSYEQYF. The CDR3 region has the DNA TGTGCCAGTAGTATAGTCTACTCCTACGAGCAGTACTTC.

This clone is a singleton in its sample. This sequence joins TRBV28 and TRBJ2-7; the D is unclear. The J call may not be correct, given that the DNA end is closer to TRBJ2-5. Germline V lookup: CDR1 MDHEN, CDR2 SYDVKM. This CDR3 is built from 13 residues. The chain's CDR3 is CASSVRLEETQYF. The CDR3 nucleotides are TGTGCCAGCAGTGTTCGGTTAGAGGAGACCCAGTACTTC.

V gene TRBV4-2 combines with J gene TRBJ1-2; 10 bases match TRBD1. The length of the CDR3 is 15 residues. The V gene's germline CDR1 is LGHNA and CDR2 YNFKEQ. V lost 7 bases and J lost 4; bases outside the gene matches: 9. The CDR3 coding sequence is TGTGCCAGCAAAATGACAGGGGGCCTTTTCTATGGCTACACCTTC. Its protein is CASKMTGGLFYGYTF.

The chain employs TRBV3-1 (or the pseudogene TRBV3-2) and TRBJ1-6, with a possible D match to TRBD1 (5 bases). CDR3 length: 14 residues. Germline V CDR1 and CDR2: LGHDT, YNNKEL (reference sequence). V was trimmed by 4 bases and J by 9 bases, leaving 13 bases between them. The CDR3 here is CASSPVSGASPLHF. CDR3 nucleotide sequence: TGTGCCAGCAGCCCGGTCAGCGGGGCTTCACCCCTCCACTTT.

The rearrangement joins TRBV7-9 to TRBJ1-1; unclear D gene. Germline CDR1 SEHNR, CDR2 FQNEAQ (reference sequence). There are 11 residues in the CDR3. Trimming cost V 4 bases and J 5 bases, with 5 bases left between them. The CDR3 sequence is CASSSQTEAFF. The DNA of the CDR3 is TGTGCCAGCAGCTCCCAGACTGAAGCTTTCTTT.

This clone appeared a few times. V usage is TRBV28 and J usage is TRBJ1-2; possibly TRBD1 for D (6 bases). CDR1 is MDHEN and CDR2 is SYDVKM in the germline V gene. Trimming removed 6 bases from V and 1 base from J, with 15 bases in between. The CDR3 has 15 amino acids. The CDR3 DNA reads as TGTGCCAGCAGCCTACAGGGCCATAGTAACTATGGCTACACCTTC. This codes for CASSLQGHSNYGYTF.

This chain connects TRBV1 to TRBJ1-2; the D call in the table, TRBD1, was not verified against the DNA. TRBV1 is reported as a pseudogene. This CDR3 region has 14 residues. The chain's CDR3 is CTSSKQGRNYGYTF. The CDR3 DNA is TGCACCAGCAGCAAACAGGGGCGGAACTATGGCTACACCTTC.

V gene TRBV9 combines with J gene TRBJ1-2; 9 nucleotides match TRBD1. Trimming took 4 bases from V and 6 from J; bases not matched to a gene: 13. This CDR3 is 16 amino acids long. Per germline, CDR1 SGDLS and CDR2 YYNGEE. CDR3 sequence (DNA): TGTGCCAGCAGCCCAGGGGGGACAGGGTATTCGGATGGCTACACCTTC. This codes for CASSPGGTGYSDGYTF.

This clone has more than one count but fewer than ten. V usage is TRBV28 and J usage is TRBJ1-5; D perhaps matches TRBD1 (6 bases). Germline CDR1 is MDHEN and CDR2 is SYDVKM. The V and J ends lost 6 bases and 6 bases respectively, with 21 bases between them. The CDR3 has 16 residues. The CDR3 is CASSSGGGGAGQPQHF. As DNA, the CDR3 is TGTGCCAGCAGCTCAGGAGGGGGGGGCGCGGGTCAGCCCCAGCATTTT.

The rearrangement links TRBV11-2 to TRBJ2-4; D perhaps matches TRBD1 (5 bases). Germline V gives CDR1 SGHAT, CDR2 FQNNGV. This CDR3 has 18 amino acids. Trimming removed 1 base at V and 0 bases at J, with 16 bases between. CDR3 sequence reads: CASSLGGQGGPAKNIQYF. In DNA form, the CDR3 reads TGTGCCAGCAGCTTAGGGGGTCAGGGTGGGCCAGCCAAAAACATTCAGTACTTC.

J is TRBJ2-2 and V is TRBV19; 10 bases line up with TRBD2. With V trimmed by 1 base and J by 5 bases, 13 bases remained unmatched. This CDR3 has 19 amino acids. Germline CDR1 LNHDA, CDR2 SQIVND (reference sequence). For the CDR3, the DNA is TGTGCCAGTAGTATAGTGGAGTGGCAGCGGGGGGGCCCTACCGGGGAGCTGTTTTTT. This codes for CASSIVEWQRGGPTGELFF.

The gene calls are TRBV7-8 and TRBJ2-7; 7 bases are a match to TRBD2. The V segment lost 0 bases and the J segment 2 bases; nucleotides outside the gene matches: 4. The CDR3 extends over 15 amino acids. CDR1 is SGHVS and CDR2 is FQNEAQ in the germline V gene. This chain's CDR3 is CASSLAAGSPYEQYF. The CDR3 DNA is TGTGCCAGCAGCTTAGCAGCGGGATCGCCCTACGAGCAGTACTTC.

The rearrangement links TRBV5-6 to TRBJ2-6; D is uncertain. Germline lookup yields CDR1 SGHDT and CDR2 YYEEEE. CDR3 length equals 13 residues. V dropped 4 bases and J dropped 3 bases, with 5 bases sitting between them. The DNA for the CDR3 is TGTGCCAGCAGCAAGAGTGGGGCCAACGTCCTGACTTTC. This gives the protein CASSKSGANVLTF.